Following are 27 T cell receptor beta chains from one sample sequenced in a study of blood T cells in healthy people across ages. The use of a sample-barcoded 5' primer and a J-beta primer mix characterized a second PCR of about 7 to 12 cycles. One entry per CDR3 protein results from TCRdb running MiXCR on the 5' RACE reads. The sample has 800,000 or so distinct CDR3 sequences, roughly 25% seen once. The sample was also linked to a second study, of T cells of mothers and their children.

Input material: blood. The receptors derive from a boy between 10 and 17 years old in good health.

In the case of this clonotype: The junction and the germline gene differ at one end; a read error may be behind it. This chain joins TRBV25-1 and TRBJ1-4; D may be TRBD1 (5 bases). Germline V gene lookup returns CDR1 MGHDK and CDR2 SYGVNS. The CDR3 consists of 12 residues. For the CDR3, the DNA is TGTGCCAGCAGTCCAGGGAATGAAAGACTGTTTTTT. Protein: CASSPGNERLFF.

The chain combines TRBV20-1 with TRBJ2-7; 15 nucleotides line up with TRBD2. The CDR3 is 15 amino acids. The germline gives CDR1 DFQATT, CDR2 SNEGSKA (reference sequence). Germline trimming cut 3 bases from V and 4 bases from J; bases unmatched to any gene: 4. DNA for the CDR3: TGCAGTGCTAGCCCTGGACTAGCGGGAGGGTACGAGCAGTACTTC. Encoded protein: CSASPGLAGGYEQYF.

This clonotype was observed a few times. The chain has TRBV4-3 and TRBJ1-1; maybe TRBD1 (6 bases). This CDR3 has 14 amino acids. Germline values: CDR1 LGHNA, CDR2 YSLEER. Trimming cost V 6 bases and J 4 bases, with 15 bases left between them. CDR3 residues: CASSQTGGPTEAFF. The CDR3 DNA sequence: TGCGCCAGCAGTCAAACGGGGGGGCCCACTGAAGCTTTCTTT.

The chain's CDR3 is CAWSGGSSWSTDTQYF. Written as DNA, the CDR3 is TGTGCCTGGAGCGGAGGGAGTTCCTGGAGTACAGATACGCAGTATTTT. The chain couples TRBV30 to TRBJ2-3; D possibly corresponds to TRBD2 (6 bases). The CDR3 spans 16 residues. Germline CDR1 reads GTSNPN; CDR2 reads SVGIG (reference sequence). V gave up 3 bases and J gave up 3 bases, with 19 bases separating them. Drawing the rest from reference TRBV30 and TRBJ2-3, the complete variable domain is SQTIHQWPATLVQPVGSPLSLECTVEGTSNPNLYWYRQAAGRGLQLLFYSVGIGQISSEVPQNLSASRPQDRQFILSSKKLLLSDSGFYLCAWSGGSSWSTDTQYFGPGTRLTVL.

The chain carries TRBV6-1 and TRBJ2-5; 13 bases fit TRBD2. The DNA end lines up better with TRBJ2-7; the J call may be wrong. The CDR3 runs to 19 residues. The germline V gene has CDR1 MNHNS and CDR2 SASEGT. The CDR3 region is CASSLRGLGRGLAGFEQYF. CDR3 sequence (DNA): TGTGCCAGCAGTCTCAGGGGGTTGGGCAGGGGACTAGCGGGGTTCGAGCAGTACTTC.

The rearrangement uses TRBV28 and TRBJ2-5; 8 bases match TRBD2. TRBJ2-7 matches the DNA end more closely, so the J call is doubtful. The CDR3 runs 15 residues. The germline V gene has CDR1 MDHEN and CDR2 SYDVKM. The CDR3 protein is CASTSGGRTVYEQYF. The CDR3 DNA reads TGTGCCAGCACCTCGGGGGGGCGTACCGTCTACGAGCAGTACTTC.

CDR3 DNA: TGTGCCAGCAGTCCACACCTGGACAGGAGAACTGAAAAACTGTTTTTT. Its translation is CASSPHLDRRTEKLFF. The V call is TRBV6-1, the J call TRBJ1-4, with 7 positions matching TRBD1. CDR3 size: 16 residues. Germline V gene lookup returns CDR1 MNHNS and CDR2 SASEGT. J gave up 7 bases and V 5 bases, and 13 bases lay outside the gene matches.

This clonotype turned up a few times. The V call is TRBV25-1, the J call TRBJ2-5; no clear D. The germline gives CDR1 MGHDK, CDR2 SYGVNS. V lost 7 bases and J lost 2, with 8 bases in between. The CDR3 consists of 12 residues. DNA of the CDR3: TGTGCCAGCATGGGTCATCAAGAGACCCAGTACTTC. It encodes CASMGHQETQYF.

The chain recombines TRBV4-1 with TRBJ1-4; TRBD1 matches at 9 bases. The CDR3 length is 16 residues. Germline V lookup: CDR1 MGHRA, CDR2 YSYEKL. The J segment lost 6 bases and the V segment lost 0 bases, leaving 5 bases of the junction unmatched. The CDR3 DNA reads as TGCGCCAGCAGCCAAGATCGAACAGGGGGCTATGAAAAACTGTTTTTT. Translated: CASSQDRTGGYEKLFF.

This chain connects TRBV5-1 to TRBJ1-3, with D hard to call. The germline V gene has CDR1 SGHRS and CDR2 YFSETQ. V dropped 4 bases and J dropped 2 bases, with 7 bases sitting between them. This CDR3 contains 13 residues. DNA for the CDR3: TGCGCCAGCAGCACCGCTCCTGGAAACACCATATATTTT. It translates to CASSTAPGNTIYF. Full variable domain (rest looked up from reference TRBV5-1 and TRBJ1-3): KAGVTQTPRYLIKTRGQQVTLSCSPISGHRSVSWYQQTPGQGLQFLFEYFSETQRNKGNFPGRFSGRQFSNSRSEMNVSTLELGDSALYLCASSTAPGNTIYFGEGSWLTVV.

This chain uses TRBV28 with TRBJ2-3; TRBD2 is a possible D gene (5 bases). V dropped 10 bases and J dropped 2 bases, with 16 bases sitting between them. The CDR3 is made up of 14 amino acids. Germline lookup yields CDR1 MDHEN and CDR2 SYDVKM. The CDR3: CAITGGSTTDTQYF. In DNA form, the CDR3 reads TGTGCCATCACCGGAGGCAGTACCACAGATACGCAGTATTTT.

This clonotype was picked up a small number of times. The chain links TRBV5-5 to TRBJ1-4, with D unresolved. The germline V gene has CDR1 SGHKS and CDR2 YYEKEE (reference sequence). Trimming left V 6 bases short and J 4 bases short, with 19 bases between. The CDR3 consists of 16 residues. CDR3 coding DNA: TGTGCCAGCACCAACGAACGAGGAGGGCTTAATGAAAAACTGTTTTTT. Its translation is CASTNERGGLNEKLFF.

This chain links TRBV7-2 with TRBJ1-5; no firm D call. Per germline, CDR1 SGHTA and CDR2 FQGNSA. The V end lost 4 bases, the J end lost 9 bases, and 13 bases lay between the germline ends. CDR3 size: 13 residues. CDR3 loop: CASSSDRSRPQHF. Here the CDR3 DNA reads TGTGCCAGCAGCTCCGACCGGAGCAGGCCCCAGCATTTT. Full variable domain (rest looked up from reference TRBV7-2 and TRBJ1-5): GAGVSQSPSNKVTEKGKDVELRCDPISGHTALYWYRQSLGQGLEFLIYFQGNSAPDKSGLPSDRFSAERTGGSVSTLTIQRTQQEDSAVYLCASSSDRSRPQHFGDGTRLSIL.

The CDR3 DNA sequence: TGCAGCGCACACGGGGTAGCCAAAAACATTCAGTACTTC. As protein: CSAHGVAKNIQYF. The rearrangement links TRBV29-1 to TRBJ2-4, with D possibly being TRBD2 (5 bases). V was shortened by 7 bases and J by 0 bases, with 10 bases between the two germline ends. The CDR3 totals 13 residues. Germline values: CDR1 SQVTM, CDR2 ANQGSEA.

The CDR3 nucleotides read TGCGCCAGCAGCGGACCGGGACTCCTTTCCTACAATGAGCAGTTCTTC. Protein sequence: CASSGPGLLSYNEQFF. The chain has TRBV5-1 and TRBJ2-1, with D possibly being TRBD2 (6 bases). Trimming shortened V by 4 bases and J by 1 base, and 15 bases separated the two germline ends. Germline V gene sequence: CDR1 SGHRS, CDR2 YFSETQ. The CDR3 runs to 16 residues.

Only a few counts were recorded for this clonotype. The CDR3 nucleotides are TGCAGCGTTGGCAGGGATGGCAATCAGCCCCAGCATTTT. This encodes CSVGRDGNQPQHF. The chain couples TRBV29-1 to TRBJ1-5; weak D call: TRBD1 (5 bases). Trimming removed 4 bases from V and 2 bases from J, with 9 bases in between. The CDR3 consists of 13 residues. Germline loops: CDR1 SQVTM, CDR2 ANQGSEA. Full variable domain (outside the CDR3, taken from reference TRBV29-1 and TRBJ1-5): SAVISQKPSRDICQRGTSLTIQCQVDSQVTMMFWYRQQPGQSLTLIATANQGSEATYESGFVIDKFPISRPNLTFSTLTVSNMSPEDSSIYLCSVGRDGNQPQHFGDGTRLSIL.

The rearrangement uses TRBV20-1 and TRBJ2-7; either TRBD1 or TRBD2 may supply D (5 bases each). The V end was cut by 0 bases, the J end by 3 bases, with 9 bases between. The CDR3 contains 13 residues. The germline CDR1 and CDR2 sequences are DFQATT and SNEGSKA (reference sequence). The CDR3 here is CSARDPGHYEQYF. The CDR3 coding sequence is TGCAGTGCTAGAGATCCGGGGCACTACGAGCAGTACTTC.

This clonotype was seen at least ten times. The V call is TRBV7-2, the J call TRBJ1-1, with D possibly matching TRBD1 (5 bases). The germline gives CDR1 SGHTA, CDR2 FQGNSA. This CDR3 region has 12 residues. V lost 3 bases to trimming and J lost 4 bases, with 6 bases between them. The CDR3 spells CASSLGPTEAFF. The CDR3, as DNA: TGTGCCAGCAGCTTGGGACCCACTGAAGCTTTCTTT.

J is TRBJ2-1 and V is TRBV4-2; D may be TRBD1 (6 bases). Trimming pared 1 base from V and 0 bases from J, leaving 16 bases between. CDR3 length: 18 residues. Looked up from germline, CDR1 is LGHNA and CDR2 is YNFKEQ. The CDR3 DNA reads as TGTGCCAGCAGCCAAGCCGCCGGGACAACTTACTCCTACAATGAGCAGTTCTTC. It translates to CASSQAAGTTYSYNEQFF.

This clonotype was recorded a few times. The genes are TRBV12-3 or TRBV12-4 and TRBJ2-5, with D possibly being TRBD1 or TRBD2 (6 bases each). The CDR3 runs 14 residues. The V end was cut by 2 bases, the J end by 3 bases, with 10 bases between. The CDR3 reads CASSLRRGEETQYF. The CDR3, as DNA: TGTGCCAGCAGTTTAAGAAGGGGGGAAGAGACCCAGTACTTC.

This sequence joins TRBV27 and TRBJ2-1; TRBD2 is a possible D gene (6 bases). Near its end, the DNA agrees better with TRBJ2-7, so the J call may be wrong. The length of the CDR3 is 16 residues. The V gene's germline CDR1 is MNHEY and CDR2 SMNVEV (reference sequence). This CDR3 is CASSLDPASASYEQYF. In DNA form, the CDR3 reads TGTGCCAGCAGTTTAGACCCGGCTAGCGCTTCCTACGAGCAGTACTTC.

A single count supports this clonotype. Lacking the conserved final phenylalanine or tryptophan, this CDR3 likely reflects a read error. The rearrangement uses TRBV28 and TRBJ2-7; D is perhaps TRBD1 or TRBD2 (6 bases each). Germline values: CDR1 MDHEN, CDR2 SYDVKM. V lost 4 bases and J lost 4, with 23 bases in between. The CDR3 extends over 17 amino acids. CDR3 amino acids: CASSSTQSGGGRYEQYL. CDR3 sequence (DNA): TGTGCCAGCAGTTCAACTCAAAGCGGAGGGGGGCGTTACGAGCAGTACCTC.

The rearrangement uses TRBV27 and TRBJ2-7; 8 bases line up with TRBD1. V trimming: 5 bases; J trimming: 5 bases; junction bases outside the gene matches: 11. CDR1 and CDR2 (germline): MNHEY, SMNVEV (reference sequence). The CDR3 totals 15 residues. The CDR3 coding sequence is TGTGCCAGCAGTCCAGGACAGGGAGGCTTAGACGAGCAGTACTTC. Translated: CASSPGQGGLDEQYF.

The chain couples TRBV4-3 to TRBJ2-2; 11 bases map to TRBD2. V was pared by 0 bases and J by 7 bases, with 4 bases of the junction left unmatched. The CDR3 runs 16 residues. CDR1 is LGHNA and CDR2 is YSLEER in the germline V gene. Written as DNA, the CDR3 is TGCGCCAGCAGCCAAGACTTACTAGCGGGGGTCGGGGAGCTGTTTTTT. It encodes CASSQDLLAGVGELFF.

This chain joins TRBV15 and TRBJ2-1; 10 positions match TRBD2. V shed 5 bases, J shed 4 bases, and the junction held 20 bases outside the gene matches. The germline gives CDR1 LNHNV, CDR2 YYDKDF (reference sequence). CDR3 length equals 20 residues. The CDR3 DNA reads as TGTGCCACCAGCGCCGTAAGAGAAGTCCCTTGGACTAGCGGTTACAATGAGCAGTTCTTC. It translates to CATSAVREVPWTSGYNEQFF.

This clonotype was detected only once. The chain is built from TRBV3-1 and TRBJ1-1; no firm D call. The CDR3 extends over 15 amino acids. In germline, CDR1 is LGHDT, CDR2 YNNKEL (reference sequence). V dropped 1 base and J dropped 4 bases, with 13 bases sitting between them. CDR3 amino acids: CASSQAGGPGTEAFF. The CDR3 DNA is TGTGCCAGCAGCCAAGCCGGAGGGCCGGGCACTGAAGCTTTCTTT.

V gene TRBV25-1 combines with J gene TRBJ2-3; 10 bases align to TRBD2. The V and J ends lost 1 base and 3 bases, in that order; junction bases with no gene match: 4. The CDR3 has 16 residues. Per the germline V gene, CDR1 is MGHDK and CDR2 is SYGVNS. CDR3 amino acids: CASSEFELAGTDTQYF. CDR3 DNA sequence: TGTGCCAGCAGTGAATTTGAACTAGCGGGGACAGATACGCAGTATTTT.